These 6 T cell receptor beta chains originate from one sample sequenced in a study of T cells in Graves' hyperthyroidism and ophthalmopathy. Amplification of TCR beta CDR3 regions used RNA as the template. Using the HTBI primer set, a first-round RT-PCR was run on the TCR CDR3. TCRdb recomputed calls from the multiplex PCR reads with MiXCR, one row per CDR3 protein. The sample lists some 690,000 distinct CDR3 sequences, 15% to 20% occurring once. The sample taken for sequencing was blood. The receptors come from a man aged 45-65 years with Graves' hyperthyroidism.

This clonotype was recorded many times. The chain carries TRBV28 and TRBJ1-1; TRBD1 aligns across 7 bases. V lost 8 bases and J lost 4; bases outside the gene matches: 7. Germline V CDR1 and CDR2: MDHEN, SYDVKM. This CDR3 has 13 amino acids. CDR3 amino acids: CASLLQGGTEAFF. CDR3 in DNA: TGTGCCAGCCTCCTTCAGGGGGGCACTGAAGCTTTCTTT.

The rearrangement uses TRBV9 and TRBJ2-7; D might be TRBD2 (6 bases). The CDR3 contains 17 residues. V lost 2 bases to trimming and J lost 1 base, with 19 bases between them. CDR1 and CDR2 from the germline V gene are SGDLS and YYNGEE. The DNA for the CDR3 is TGTGCCAGCAGCGTTTCGGATAGCGGCCTAAAATCCTACGAGCAGTACTTC. Protein sequence: CASSVSDSGLKSYEQYF.

This clonotype has a count of ten or more. The chain links TRBV18 to TRBJ2-3; D is unresolved. V was shortened by 1 base and J by 6 bases, with 8 bases between the two germline ends. Germline lookup yields CDR1 KGHSH and CDR2 LQKENI. The CDR3 is 13 amino acids. DNA for the CDR3: TGTGCCAGCTCACCACGGAGTATCGATACGCAGTATTTT. This translates into CASSPRSIDTQYF.

The sample holds a few counts of this clonotype. The rearrangement links TRBV7-9 to TRBJ1-1; D remains unclear. This CDR3 has 14 amino acids. The ends were cut back, 3 bases at V and 1 base at J, with 9 bases in the middle. Germline V lookup: CDR1 SEHNR, CDR2 FQNEAQ (reference sequence). CDR3 protein: CASSLIPQNTEAFF. CDR3 nucleotide sequence: TGTGCCAGCAGCTTGATCCCTCAGAACACTGAAGCTTTCTTT.

This clonotype was seen at least ten times. CDR3 DNA sequence: TGTGCCAGCAGTTTAGAGCTCTTTCCAGGGAGGTACGAGCAGTACTTC. Translation gives CASSLELFPGRYEQYF. This chain joins TRBV12-3 or TRBV12-4 and TRBJ2-7; possible D gene TRBD2, 6 bases. V was trimmed by 1 base and J by 4 bases, leaving 17 bases between them. The CDR3 length is 16 residues.

This clonotype was counted many times. The V gene is TRBV2, the J gene TRBJ2-3; 8 bases map to TRBD2. In germline, CDR1 is SNHLY, CDR2 FYNNEI. The CDR3 loop spans 15 amino acids. V shed 4 bases, J shed 0 bases, and the junction held 3 bases outside the gene matches. The CDR3: CASSAASGSTDTQYF. The CDR3 DNA reads TGTGCCAGCAGTGCGGCTAGCGGGAGCACAGATACGCAGTATTTT.